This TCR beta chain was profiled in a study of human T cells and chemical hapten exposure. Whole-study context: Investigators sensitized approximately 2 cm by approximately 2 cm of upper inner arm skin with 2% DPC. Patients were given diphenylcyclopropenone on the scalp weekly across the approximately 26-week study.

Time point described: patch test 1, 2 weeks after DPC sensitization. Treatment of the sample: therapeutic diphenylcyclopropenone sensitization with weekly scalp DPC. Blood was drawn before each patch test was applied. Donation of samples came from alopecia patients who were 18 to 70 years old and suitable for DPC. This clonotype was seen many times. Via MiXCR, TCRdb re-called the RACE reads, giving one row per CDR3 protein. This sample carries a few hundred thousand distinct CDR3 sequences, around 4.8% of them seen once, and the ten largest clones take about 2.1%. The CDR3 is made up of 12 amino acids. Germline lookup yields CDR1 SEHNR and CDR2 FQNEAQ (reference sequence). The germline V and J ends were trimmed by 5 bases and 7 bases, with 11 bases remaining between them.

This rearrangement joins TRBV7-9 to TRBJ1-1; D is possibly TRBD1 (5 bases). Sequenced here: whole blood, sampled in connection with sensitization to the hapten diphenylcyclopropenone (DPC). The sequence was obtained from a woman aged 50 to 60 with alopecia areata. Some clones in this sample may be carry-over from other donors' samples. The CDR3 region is CASSRQGGEAFF. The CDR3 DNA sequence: TGTGCCAGCAGCCGTCAGGGTGGTGAAGCTTTCTTT.